This TCR beta chain emerged from a study of T cells in Graves' hyperthyroidism and ophthalmopathy. Whole-study context: Upon initial diagnosis and before any treatment, peripheral blood was collected.

This CDR3 region has 15 residues. Trimming took 6 bases from V and 0 from J; bases not matched to a gene: 2. Germline V CDR1 and CDR2: MNHNS, SASEGT. What was amplified from RNA transcripts were TCR beta CDR3 regions. A first-round RT-PCR of the TCR CDR3 used the HTBI primer set. MiXCR was run by TCRdb on the multiplex PCR reads, yielding one entry per CDR3 protein. The sample lists some 700,000 distinct CDR3 sequences; around a sixth were seen once. Comments on this clonotype: Its target is unknown.

It was considered stable Graves' hyperthyroidism when ophthalmopathy did not progress within 18 months. The study based diagnoses on clinical symptoms, serum thyroxine and TRAb, thyroid ultrasound and orbital computed tomography. General observations from the study: Peripheral blood also featured most of the thyroid clonotypes expanded above 0.001.

The specimen was blood. This receptor was taken from a man in his fifties with Graves' hyperthyroidism. The chain uses TRBV6-1 and TRBJ2-3; the match to TRBD2 covers 11 bases. CDR3 loop: CASRASGRSTDTQYF. CDR3 bases: TGTGCCAGCAGGGCTAGCGGGAGGAGCACAGATACGCAGTATTTT.